The 30 T cell receptor beta chains below were found in one sample sequenced in a study of blood T cell repertoires in COVID-19. Assay: immunoSEQ multiplex PCR; the TCRdb copy retains only in-frame clones and omits some. Here the sample spans 300,000 to 350,000 clones, around nine tenths being singletons. The specimen was PBMCs or T cells enriched from blood (not recorded which). The receptor source for this set is a man aged 25 to 45 who had recovered from COVID-19.

The chain links TRBV6-5 to TRBJ2-2, with 8 bases fitting TRBD1. CDR1 and CDR2 (germline): MNHEY, SVGAGI. The trim removed 10 bases at V and 1 base at J, leaving 2 bases unmatched. CDR3 length: 13 amino acids. Here the CDR3 reads CATDRGNTGELFF. In DNA, the CDR3 is TGTGCCACCGACAGGGGGAACACCGGGGAGCTGTTTTTT.

The V gene is TRBV28, the J gene TRBJ1-5; 7 nucleotides agree with TRBD1. CDR3 length equals 15 residues. Germline lookup yields CDR1 MDHEN and CDR2 SYDVKM. Losses at the gene ends were 4 bases for V and 5 bases for J; bases not matched to a gene: 8. The CDR3 coding sequence is TGTGCCAGCAGTTGGAGACAGGGTGGAGATCAGCCCCAGCATTTT. Protein sequence: CASSWRQGGDQPQHF.

This chain uses TRBV30 with TRBJ1-2; D might be TRBD1 (6 bases). Germline assignment: CDR1 GTSNPN and CDR2 SVGIG (reference sequence). This CDR3 contains 16 residues. V was trimmed by 0 bases and J by 4 bases, leaving 18 bases between them. CDR3 coding DNA: TGTGCCTGGAGTGTACGAGGGGGGGCGAGTAGCTATGGCTACACCTTC. This sequence encodes CAWSVRGGASSYGYTF.

The V call is TRBV27, the J call TRBJ2-7, with D perhaps TRBD1 (6 bases). The CDR3 totals 15 residues. V was clipped by 10 bases and J by 4 bases, with 23 bases between them. Germline-derived CDR1 and CDR2 are MNHEY and SMNVEV (reference sequence). The CDR3 DNA follows: TGTGCCACCAAAAGGGGGACCGGGACACCTTACGAGCAGTACTTC. This codes for CATKRGTGTPYEQYF.

The J gene is TRBJ2-5, the V gene TRBV5-1, with 10 positions matching TRBD2. CDR3 length equals 18 residues. Germline-derived CDR1 and CDR2 are SGHRS and YFSETQ. Losses at the gene ends were 6 bases for V and 5 bases for J; bases not matched to a gene: 19. DNA of the CDR3: TGCGCCAGCACCAAGGGGCAGAGCGGGGGGGCCAAAGAGGAGACCCAGTACTTC. It is translated as CASTKGQSGGAKEETQYF.

This chain joins TRBV18 and TRBJ1-1, with 10 bases identical to TRBD1. With V trimmed by 3 bases and J by 3 bases, 1 base remained unmatched. The CDR3 totals 14 residues. The germline V gene has CDR1 KGHSH and CDR2 LQKENI. The CDR3 sequence is CASSPGTGDTEAFF. The CDR3 nucleotides are TGTGCCAGCTCACCGGGGACAGGGGACACTGAAGCTTTCTTT.

The V gene is TRBV6-6, the J gene TRBJ1-2; TRBD1 aligns across 7 bases. CDR1 is MNHNY and CDR2 is SVGAGI in the germline V gene (reference sequence). The CDR3 runs 13 residues. With 5 bases clipped from V and 4 bases from J, the junction kept 4 bases outside the gene matches. In DNA, the CDR3 is TGTGCCAGCAGTCCCGGGGACAGCTATGGCTACACCTTC. It translates to CASSPGDSYGYTF.

This clone turned up a few times. The chain couples TRBV10-1 to TRBJ2-1, with D unclear. Trimming shortened V by 4 bases and J by 3 bases, and 13 bases separated the two germline ends. The CDR3 consists of 15 residues. The germline gives CDR1 WNHNN, CDR2 SYGVQD (reference sequence). CDR3 sequence: CASSGGTLGYNEQFF. The CDR3 DNA reads as TGCGCCAGCAGTGGCGGAACGTTGGGCTACAATGAGCAGTTCTTC.

The rearrangement links TRBV2 to TRBJ2-2; D ambiguous. This CDR3 comprises 13 residues. The V end lost 4 bases, the J end lost 6 bases, and 9 bases lay between the germline ends. The germline CDR1 and CDR2 sequences are SNHLY and FYNNEI. CDR3 residues: CASSALLSGELFF. For the CDR3, the DNA is TGTGCCAGCAGTGCACTCCTGTCCGGGGAGCTGTTTTTT.

The rearrangement uses TRBV29-1 and TRBJ1-1, with unresolved D. Germline V gene lookup returns CDR1 SQVTM and CDR2 ANQGSEA. V gave up 7 bases and J gave up 2 bases, with 11 bases separating them. CDR3 length: 12 residues. CDR3 bases: TGCAGCGCCCACCGAGCTAACACTGAAGCTTTCTTT. Amino acids: CSAHRANTEAFF.

The chain combines TRBV5-4 with TRBJ2-3, with D possibly matching TRBD2 (7 bases). This CDR3 is 17 amino acids long. Germline CDR1 is SGHNT and CDR2 is YYREEE (reference sequence). V was shortened by 0 bases and J by 1 base, with 15 bases between the two germline ends. DNA for the CDR3: TGTGCCAGCAGCTTGGCCGGGCGGGGGCCCCGCACAGATACGCAGTATTTT. Residues: CASSLAGRGPRTDTQYF.

V gene TRBV18 combines with J gene TRBJ1-3; D ambiguous. V lost 0 bases and J 0 bases, leaving 12 bases between the germline ends. CDR3 length equals 17 residues. CDR1 is KGHSH, CDR2 LQKENI, per germline. The CDR3 sequence: CASSPPDTVSSGNTIYF. CDR3 nucleotides: TGTGCCAGCTCACCACCCGACACGGTTTCCTCTGGAAACACCATATATTTT. Complete variable domain (other parts from reference TRBV18 and TRBJ1-3): NAGVMQNPRHLVRRRGQEARLRCSPMKGHSHVYWYRQLPEEGLKFMVYLQKENIIDESGMPKERFSAEFPKEGPSILRIQQVVRGDSAAYFCASSPPDTVSSGNTIYFGEGSWLTVV.

This clone has a handful of counts. The chain employs TRBV19 and TRBJ2-2, with 9 bases lining up with TRBD2. There are 15 residues in the CDR3. The V gene end was trimmed by 6 bases and the J gene end by 3 bases; junction bases not matched to a gene: 5. The V gene's germline CDR1 is LNHDA and CDR2 SQIVND (reference sequence). The DNA for the CDR3 is TGTGCCAGTAGGGAGGGACTAGCCTACACCGGGGAGCTGTTTTTT. This encodes CASREGLAYTGELFF.

This rearrangement joins TRBV7-9 to TRBJ2-2, with D perhaps matching TRBD1 (5 bases). Germline assignment: CDR1 SEHNR and CDR2 FQNEAQ (reference sequence). Trimming stripped 2 bases from V and 2 bases from J, with 12 bases between. This CDR3 spans 16 amino acids. The CDR3: CASSLLTAFNTGELFF. CDR3 nucleotides: TGTGCCAGCAGCTTATTGACAGCCTTCAACACCGGGGAGCTGTTTTTT.

The rearrangement links TRBV15 to TRBJ2-1; D not certain. From germline, CDR1 is LNHNV and CDR2 YYDKDF (reference sequence). Trimming removed 6 bases from V and 7 bases from J, with 19 bases in between. The CDR3 totals 15 residues. The CDR3 DNA follows: TGTGCCACCAGTATATATCGTACGTCCGGTAATGAGCAGTTCTTC. Translated, it gives CATSIYRTSGNEQFF.

The rearrangement uses TRBV28 and TRBJ2-1; a weak D match, TRBD2 (7 bases). The CDR3 totals 14 residues. Germline lookup yields CDR1 MDHEN and CDR2 SYDVKM. With 6 bases removed from V and 1 base from J, the gap between germline ends came to 10 bases. CDR3 region: CASRRGGSYNEQFF. The CDR3 coding sequence is TGTGCCAGCAGGAGGGGGGGTTCCTACAATGAGCAGTTCTTC.

In DNA form, the CDR3 reads TGTGCCAGCAGCCGGACAGCCGGAAACACCATATATTTT. Protein: CASSRTAGNTIYF. The gene calls are TRBV3-1 (or the pseudogene TRBV3-2) and TRBJ1-3, with a tentative D call TRBD1 (6 bases). The CDR3 covers 13 residues. Looked up from germline, CDR1 is LGHDT and CDR2 is YNNKEL (reference sequence). Trimming took off 4 bases at V and 4 bases at J, with 8 bases between the two ends.

The V call is TRBV25-1, the J call TRBJ2-5; 8 bases map to TRBD1. CDR3 length: 15 amino acids. Germline lookup yields CDR1 MGHDK and CDR2 SYGVNS. V was pared by 8 bases and J by 1 base, with 9 bases of the junction left unmatched. The DNA for the CDR3 is TGTGCCAGCTGTCCCGGGACAGGACTCCAAGAGACCCAGTACTTC. It yields the protein CASCPGTGLQETQYF.

This clone was counted a few times. This rearrangement joins TRBV2 to TRBJ2-2; D may be TRBD2 (5 bases). The CDR3 has 16 amino acids. The germline V and J ends were trimmed by 7 bases and 6 bases, with 21 bases remaining between them. CDR1 is SNHLY, CDR2 FYNNEI, per germline. The DNA for the CDR3 is TGTGCCAGCATGGGCGGAGCCGGGATAGGAGCCGGGGAGCTGTTTTTT. Translated: CASMGGAGIGAGELFF.

This chain links TRBV3-1 (or the pseudogene TRBV3-2) with TRBJ2-7; 9 nucleotides line up with TRBD1. V gave up 6 bases and J gave up 6 bases; unmatched junction bases: 6. The CDR3 runs to 13 residues. Germline V gene lookup returns CDR1 LGHDT and CDR2 YNNKEL (reference sequence). As DNA, the CDR3 is TGTGCCAGCAGTGTACTACAGGGGGCCGAGCAGTACTTC. Translating gives CASSVLQGAEQYF.

The V call is TRBV5-5, the J call TRBJ2-2, with 7 bases identical to TRBD1. Germline CDR1 and CDR2: SGHKS and YYEKEE (reference sequence). There are 16 residues in the CDR3. J gave up 6 bases and V 4 bases, and 12 bases lay outside the gene matches. The CDR3 spells CASSSIPGTEAGELFF. The CDR3 DNA sequence: TGTGCCAGCAGCAGCATACCCGGGACAGAGGCCGGGGAGCTGTTTTTT. The complete variable domain, with remaining parts taken from reference TRBV5-5 and TRBJ2-2, reads DAGVTQSPTHLIKTRGQQVTLRCSPISGHKSVSWYQQVLGQGPQFIFQYYEKEERGRGNFPDRFSARQFPNYSSELNVNALLLGDSALYLCASSSIPGTEAGELFFGEGSRLTVL.

The rearrangement uses TRBV28 and TRBJ1-5; maybe TRBD1 (6 bases). The CDR3 has 13 residues. Looked up from germline, CDR1 is MDHEN and CDR2 is SYDVKM. The V end lost 4 bases, the J end lost 4 bases, and 8 bases lay between the germline ends. DNA for the CDR3: TGTGCCAGCAGTTGGACAGATAATCAGCCCCAGCATTTT. This codes for CASSWTDNQPQHF.

This clone was observed once. This rearrangement joins TRBV6-2 or TRBV6-3 to TRBJ1-2; D is uncertain. Germline V lookup: CDR1 MNHEY, CDR2 SVGEGT. Trimming removed 6 bases at V and 2 bases at J, with 13 bases between. This CDR3 comprises 14 residues. In DNA form, the CDR3 reads TGTGCCAGCAGCAGACTACGGCAGAACTATGGCTACACCTTC. Its translation: CASSRLRQNYGYTF.

This clone has only a few counts. The chain combines TRBV2 with TRBJ2-1; 7 bases agree with TRBD2. With 10 bases clipped from V and 6 bases from J, the junction kept 15 bases outside the gene matches. CDR1 is SNHLY, CDR2 FYNNEI, per germline. This CDR3 is 15 amino acids long. The CDR3 nucleotides read TGTGCCACATCCACAATGGCCAGCGGGGTCAATGAGCAGTTCTTC. It specifies CATSTMASGVNEQFF.

The V gene is TRBV7-9, the J gene TRBJ2-5; 10 bases match TRBD1. Germline V gene sequence: CDR1 SEHNR, CDR2 FQNEAQ (reference sequence). This CDR3 spans 15 amino acids. After removal of 1 base from V and 7 bases from J, the junction contained 6 bases not matched to a gene. CDR3: CASSLGQGASGTQYF. CDR3 DNA: TGTGCCAGCAGCTTAGGACAGGGGGCTTCGGGGACCCAGTACTTC.

The chain has TRBV16 and TRBJ1-5; no reliable D call. The V gene lost 5 bases and the J gene lost 1 base, with 15 bases spanning the gap. This CDR3 is built from 16 residues. Germline V gives CDR1 KGHSY, CDR2 FQNENV. The CDR3 bases are TGTGCCAGCAGCGACGGCGACGGGAGGAGCAATCAGCCCCAGCATTTT. It translates to CASSDGDGRSNQPQHF.

The chain has TRBV15 and TRBJ1-1; 7 bases align to TRBD1. In germline, CDR1 is LNHNV, CDR2 YYDKDF (reference sequence). The CDR3 loop spans 16 amino acids. Trimming took 0 bases from V and 5 from J; bases not matched to a gene: 9. The CDR3 protein is CATSRDTPDRDTEAFF. CDR3 coding DNA: TGTGCCACCAGCAGAGACACCCCTGACAGGGATACTGAAGCTTTCTTT. The entire variable domain, with the rest obtained from reference TRBV15 and TRBJ1-1, is as follows: DAMVIQNPRYQVTQFGKPVTLSCSQTLNHNVMYWYQQKSSQAPKLLFHYYDKDFNNEADTPDNFQSRRPNTSFCFLDIRSPGLGDTAMYLCATSRDTPDRDTEAFFGQGTRLTVV.

The chain combines TRBV28 with TRBJ1-2; D is unclear. Trimming took 7 bases from V and 7 from J, leaving 19 bases between them. There are 14 residues in the CDR3. Germline assignment: CDR1 MDHEN and CDR2 SYDVKM. The chain's CDR3 is CASTALEVSRGYTF. CDR3 DNA sequence: TGTGCCAGCACCGCCCTGGAGGTTTCTCGTGGCTACACCTTC.

The gene calls are TRBV19 and TRBJ2-1; the match to TRBD1 covers 7 bases. J was trimmed by 5 bases and V by 10 bases; bases with no gene match: 5. The germline gives CDR1 LNHDA, CDR2 SQIVND (reference sequence). The CDR3 is 12 residues long. DNA of the CDR3: TGTGCCACCAGACAGGGCCACAATGAGCAGTTCTTC. Its protein product is CATRQGHNEQFF.

The rearrangement joins TRBV9 to TRBJ2-2; 7 bases map to TRBD1. With V trimmed by 2 bases and J by 2 bases, 3 bases remained unmatched. The CDR3 totals 15 residues. Germline V lookup: CDR1 SGDLS, CDR2 YYNGEE. CDR3 DNA sequence: TGTGCCAGCAGCGTTACAGGGGTTAACACCGGGGAGCTGTTTTTT. Its translation is CASSVTGVNTGELFF.